The next 32 T cell receptor beta chains were all read from a single sample in a study of radiotherapy plus CTLA-4 blockade in lung cancer. Sequencing was performed with immunoSEQ multiplex PCR; in TCRdb, only in-frame clones are kept and a portion is missing. In the table there are 35,000 to 40,000 clones, about 86% of which are singletons. The input for sequencing was peripheral blood, taken from a patient treated with radiotherapy plus ipilimumab. These receptor sequences come from a human donor with non-small cell lung cancer whose response to radiotherapy plus ipilimumab could not be evaluated.

The count of this clone is one. V is TRBV2 and J is TRBJ1-5; TRBD1 matches 9 bases. The CDR3 consists of 15 residues. CDR1 and CDR2 from the germline V gene are SNHLY and FYNNEI. V lost 6 bases to trimming and J lost 2 bases; unmatched junction nucleotides: 5. The CDR3: CASSDTGGGNQPQHF. The CDR3 DNA follows: TGTGCCAGCAGCGACACAGGGGGCGGCAATCAGCCCCAGCATTTT.

The chain has TRBV28 and TRBJ1-1; D is ambiguous. The V gene's germline CDR1 is MDHEN and CDR2 SYDVKM. This CDR3 has 14 amino acids. Trimming left V 6 bases short and J 4 bases short, with 15 bases between. In DNA form, the CDR3 reads TGTGCCAGCAGCCCTTTAGTACGGGGCACTGAAGCTTTCTTT. It specifies CASSPLVRGTEAFF. The full variable domain, its missing parts supplied by reference TRBV28 and TRBJ1-1, is DVKVTQSSRYLVKRTGEKVFLECVQDMDHENMFWYRQDPGLGLRLIYFSYDVKMKEKGDIPEGYSVSREKKERFSLILESASTNQTSMYLCASSPLVRGTEAFFGQGTRLTVV.

The CDR3 protein is CASSPEGRYEQYF. The DNA of the CDR3 is TGTGCCAGTAGTCCGGAGGGTCGATACGAGCAGTACTTC. The chain carries TRBV19 and TRBJ2-7; TRBD2 might be the D (6 bases). CDR1 and CDR2 from the germline V gene are LNHDA and SQIVND (reference sequence). Trimming took 5 bases from V and 4 from J, leaving 12 bases between them. This CDR3 has 13 amino acids.

This clone was counted only a few times. This chain uses TRBV6-6 with TRBJ2-1; 7 nucleotides agree with TRBD2. This CDR3 has 14 residues. Germline loops: CDR1 MNHNY, CDR2 SVGAGI (reference sequence). The trim removed 5 bases at V and 9 bases at J, leaving 10 bases unmatched. The CDR3 nucleotides read TGTGCCAGCAGTCAGGGACTACGTACACGTGAGCAGTTCTTC. It codes for CASSQGLRTREQFF.

The V and J genes are TRBV18 and TRBJ2-4, with 12 bases that match TRBD1. The CDR3 extends over 19 amino acids. The V gene end was trimmed by 2 bases and the J gene end by 2 bases; junction bases not matched to a gene: 10. Germline assignment: CDR1 KGHSH and CDR2 LQKENI. CDR3 DNA: TGTGCCAGCTCACCATATTCGGGACAGGGGGCGAGGACCAAAAACATTCAGTACTTC. Translated: CASSPYSGQGARTKNIQYF. Filled out from reference TRBV18 and TRBJ2-4, the complete variable domain reads NAGVMQNPRHLVRRRGQEARLRCSPMKGHSHVYWYRQLPEEGLKFMVYLQKENIIDESGMPKERFSAEFPKEGPSILRIQQVVRGDSAAYFCASSPYSGQGARTKNIQYFGAGTRLSVL.

J is TRBJ1-4 and V is TRBV5-8; possible D gene TRBD1, 6 bases. The CDR3 has 16 amino acids. Trimming removed 4 bases from V and 7 bases from J, with 20 bases in between. In germline, CDR1 is SGHTS, CDR2 YDEGEE. CDR3 protein: CASSGARGRGGEKLFF. Here the CDR3 DNA reads TGTGCCAGCAGCGGGGCCCGTGGCAGGGGCGGTGAAAAACTGTTTTTT.

With regard to this clone: The germline gene is not matched at one end of the junction; a read error may be the cause. The J gene is TRBJ2-5, the V gene TRBV7-7, with D possibly TRBD1 on 5 matching bases. This CDR3 contains 16 residues. The germline gives CDR1 SSHAT, CDR2 FNYEAQ (reference sequence). The CDR3 sequence is CASSLGRAINQETQYF. CDR3 DNA: TGTGCTAGCAGCTTAGGCAGGGCCATTAATCAAGAGACCCAGTACTTC. Looking up the rest from reference TRBV7-7 and TRBJ2-5 gives the full variable domain: GAGVSQSPRYKVTKRGQDVTLRCDPISSHATLYWYQQALGQGPEFLTYFNYEAQPDKSGLPSDRFSAERPEGSISTLTIQRTEQRDSAMYRCASSLGRAINQETQYFGPGTRLLVL.

The V call is TRBV19, the J call TRBJ1-5, with 10 bases lining up with TRBD1. After removal of 6 bases from V and 2 bases from J, the junction contained 13 bases not matched to a gene. Germline V lookup: CDR1 LNHDA, CDR2 SQIVND (reference sequence). The CDR3 length is 18 residues. The CDR3 DNA follows: TGTGCCAGTAGCCCCCGGGACAGGGGAGCCCTAGGCAATCAGCCCCAGCATTTT. Its translation is CASSPRDRGALGNQPQHF. The variable domain in full, completed from reference TRBV19 and TRBJ1-5, reads DGGITQSPKYLFRKEGQNVTLSCEQNLNHDAMYWYRQDPGQGLRLIYYSQIVNDFQKGDIAEGYSVSREKKESFPLTVTSAQKNPTAFYLCASSPRDRGALGNQPQHFGDGTRLSIL.

J is TRBJ2-3 and V is TRBV29-1; D may be TRBD2 (5 bases). This CDR3 spans 12 amino acids. V gave up 7 bases and J gave up 2 bases, with 10 bases separating them. Germline-derived CDR1 and CDR2 are SQVTM and ANQGSEA. The CDR3 coding sequence is TGCAGCGCAGCGGAGAACACAGATACGCAGTATTTT. Encoded protein: CSAAENTDTQYF.

The chain has TRBV4-1 and TRBJ1-2; no firm D call. The germline V gene has CDR1 MGHRA and CDR2 YSYEKL. This CDR3 region has 14 residues. The ends were cut back, 0 bases at V and 2 bases at J, with 7 bases in the middle. The CDR3 loop reads CASSQDRENYGYTF. The CDR3 nucleotides are TGCGCCAGCAGCCAAGATCGGGAAAACTATGGCTACACCTTC.

The chain has TRBV5-1 and TRBJ2-5; 9 bases are shared with TRBD1. After removal of 1 base from V and 3 bases from J, the junction contained 1 base not matched to a gene. Germline V gene sequence: CDR1 SGHRS, CDR2 YFSETQ. The CDR3 consists of 14 residues. The CDR3 reads CASSLTGGEETQYF. The CDR3 nucleotides are TGCGCCAGCAGCTTGACAGGGGGCGAAGAGACCCAGTACTTC.

The rearrangement uses TRBV7-9 and TRBJ2-1; 8 bases match TRBD1. Germline CDR1 SEHNR, CDR2 FQNEAQ (reference sequence). Trimming cost V 1 base and J 6 bases; bases outside gene matches: 5. The length of the CDR3 is 15 residues. CDR3 nucleotides: TGTGCCAGCAGCTTAGGGACAGGGTCATCCAATGAGCAGTTCTTC. Translating it yields CASSLGTGSSNEQFF.

The gene calls are TRBV29-1 and TRBJ2-3, with TRBD1 as a possible D gene (6 bases). The CDR3 length is 15 residues. Trimming left V 0 bases short and J 0 bases short, with 10 bases between. CDR1 and CDR2 (germline): SQVTM, ANQGSEA. Here the CDR3 DNA reads TGCAGCGTTGAAGAATTAGGACAGAGCACAGATACGCAGTATTTT. Translation gives CSVEELGQSTDTQYF.

In this sample, this clone turned up once. V gene TRBV29-1 combines with J gene TRBJ2-3; TRBD2 matches at 11 bases. Germline V gene data show CDR1 as SQVTM and CDR2 as ANQGSEA. Losses at the gene ends were 3 bases for V and 2 bases for J; bases not matched to a gene: 4. The CDR3 has 15 residues. CDR3: CSVDGTSGNTDTQYF. CDR3 in DNA: TGCAGCGTTGATGGGACTAGCGGAAACACAGATACGCAGTATTTT.

The chain carries TRBV7-9 and TRBJ2-7; D perhaps matches TRBD2 (6 bases). Germline CDR1 and CDR2: SEHNR and FQNEAQ (reference sequence). This CDR3 has 16 amino acids. The ends were cut back, 5 bases at V and 0 bases at J, with 17 bases in the middle. This CDR3 reads CASSPRRLDGSYEQYF. CDR3 DNA sequence: TGTGCCAGCAGCCCACGAAGACTAGATGGCTCCTACGAGCAGTACTTC.

The V gene is TRBV5-6, the J gene TRBJ2-1; D uncertain. The CDR3 has 13 amino acids. Deletions cut 4 bases from V and 8 bases from J, with 13 bases between. Looked up from germline, CDR1 is SGHDT and CDR2 is YYEEEE. The CDR3 bases are TGTGCCAGCAGCCTTCAGGCTCTCGATGAGCAGTTCTTC. Encoded protein: CASSLQALDEQFF.

The V call is TRBV5-1, the J call TRBJ2-4; D gene ambiguous. Trimming left V 0 bases short and J 0 bases short, with 7 bases between. The CDR3 consists of 15 residues. The germline V gene has CDR1 SGHRS and CDR2 YFSETQ. CDR3 DNA: TGCGCCAGCAGCTTGGGAGAGATAGCCAAAAACATTCAGTACTTC. This sequence encodes CASSLGEIAKNIQYF.

The chain links TRBV5-1 to TRBJ1-6, with 11 bases matching TRBD1. Germline V lookup: CDR1 SGHRS, CDR2 YFSETQ. The CDR3 covers 15 residues. With 4 bases clipped from V and 7 bases from J, the junction kept 4 bases outside the gene matches. The CDR3 sequence: CASSPGQGANSPLHF. The CDR3 DNA is TGCGCCAGCAGCCCTGGACAGGGGGCGAATTCACCCCTCCACTTT.

The rearrangement links TRBV28 to TRBJ1-2, with D unresolved. CDR1 is MDHEN and CDR2 is SYDVKM in the germline V gene. CDR3 length equals 11 residues. Trimming took off 8 bases at V and 0 bases at J, with 4 bases between the two ends. CDR3: CASLSNYGYTF. CDR3 DNA sequence: TGTGCCAGCCTCTCTAACTATGGCTACACCTTC.

This sequence joins TRBV6-1 and TRBJ2-7, with a weak D call TRBD2 (5 bases). The CDR3 consists of 14 residues. V lost 7 bases and J 0 bases, leaving 13 bases between the germline ends. The germline gives CDR1 MNHNS, CDR2 SASEGT. CDR3 sequence (DNA): TGTGCCAGCACGACCCGGGGAAGCTCCTACGAGCAGTACTTC. Encoded protein: CASTTRGSSYEQYF.

The CDR3 nucleotides read TGCGCCAGCAGCTCTCGACCCGGGACAGGGTTGGGCAATCAGCCCCAGCATTTT. It encodes CASSSRPGTGLGNQPQHF. The chain recombines TRBV4-3 with TRBJ1-5, with 9 bases identical to TRBD1. Trimming removed 5 bases from V and 2 bases from J; junction bases left unmatched: 13. CDR1 and CDR2 (germline): LGHNA, YSLEER. CDR3 size: 18 residues.

The chain combines TRBV19 with TRBJ1-2, with 7 bases that match TRBD1. Germline CDR1 and CDR2: LNHDA and SQIVND (reference sequence). This CDR3 is 13 amino acids long. The ends lost 5 bases at V and 4 bases at J; junction bases unmatched: 4. CDR3: CASSFPGGYGYTF. CDR3 DNA: TGTGCCAGTAGTTTCCCAGGGGGCTATGGCTACACCTTC.

This chain links TRBV29-1 with TRBJ2-5; no reliable D call. The CDR3 runs 11 residues. CDR1 SQVTM and CDR2 ANQGSEA come from the germline V gene. The V and J ends lost 7 bases and 5 bases respectively, with 11 bases between them. CDR3 bases: TGCAGCGCTGGGCGAGAGGAGACCCAGTACTTC. This translates into CSAGREETQYF.

In its sample, this clone was seen a few times. The rearrangement links TRBV14 to TRBJ2-1, with 8 bases that match TRBD1. After removal of 0 bases from V and 10 bases from J, the junction contained 11 bases not matched to a gene. Germline CDR1 and CDR2: SGHDN and FVKESK. CDR3 length: 16 residues. CDR3 amino acids: CASSQEGPQGAREQFF. The CDR3 DNA reads as TGTGCCAGCAGCCAAGAAGGGCCGCAGGGGGCCAGAGAGCAGTTCTTC.

The CDR3 DNA reads TGTGCCAGCAGTCGAGACGGGAGGGGCACAGATACGCAGTATTTT. Translated: CASSRDGRGTDTQYF. The chain recombines TRBV2 with TRBJ2-3, with 8 bases fitting TRBD2. Germline V lookup: CDR1 SNHLY, CDR2 FYNNEI. This CDR3 spans 15 amino acids. Losses at the gene ends were 5 bases for V and 1 base for J; bases not matched to a gene: 5. The full variable domain, rest sourced from reference TRBV2 and TRBJ2-3, is EPEVTQTPSHQVTQMGQEVILRCVPISNHLYFYWYRQILGQKVEFLVSFYNNEISEKSEIFDDQFSVERPDGSNFTLKIRSTKLEDSAMYFCASSRDGRGTDTQYFGPGTRLTVL.

The chain couples TRBV4-2 to TRBJ1-5; a possible D gene is TRBD1 (6 bases). The CDR3 is made up of 15 amino acids. Between the trimmed V and J ends, which lost 1 base and 7 bases, there was a span of 14 bases. Per germline, CDR1 LGHNA and CDR2 YNFKEQ. CDR3 amino acids: CASSQGSGVSQPQHF. The CDR3 nucleotides read TGTGCCAGCAGCCAAGGGTCAGGGGTGAGCCAGCCCCAGCATTTT.

The chain employs TRBV5-1 and TRBJ1-2; 8 bases are shared with TRBD1. Germline CDR1 and CDR2: SGHRS and YFSETQ. The V segment lost 1 base and the J segment 4 bases; nucleotides outside the gene matches: 9. The CDR3 length is 16 residues. In nucleotides, the CDR3 is TGCGCCAGCAGCTTGAACTCAGGGGGCGTGGGCTATGGCTACACCTTC. It encodes CASSLNSGGVGYGYTF.

This chain links TRBV15 with TRBJ2-1, with D perhaps matching TRBD2 (6 bases). The V end lost 0 bases, the J end lost 9 bases, and 18 bases lay between the germline ends. The CDR3 runs to 16 residues. Germline V CDR1 and CDR2: LNHNV, YYDKDF (reference sequence). CDR3 sequence (DNA): TGTGCCACCAGCAGAGAAGTAGGACTAACGTTTAGTGAGCAGTTCTTC. Translated: CATSREVGLTFSEQFF.

A single count supports this clone. At one boundary the junction diverges from the germline segment, which might be a read error. This sequence joins TRBV20-1 and TRBJ2-7; D is possibly TRBD2 (5 bases). Per the germline V gene, CDR1 is DFQATT and CDR2 is SNEGSKA (reference sequence). This CDR3 spans 10 amino acids. CDR3 sequence: CSARDREWVF. CDR3 nucleotide sequence: TGCAGTGCTAGAGATAGGGAGTGGGTATTC.

The V call is TRBV29-1, the J call TRBJ2-2; TRBD2 agrees at 15 bases. The CDR3 loop spans 19 amino acids. Germline V gene sequence: CDR1 SQVTM, CDR2 ANQGSEA. V dropped 5 bases and J dropped 5; count of bases not matched to a gene: 15. The CDR3 DNA is TGCAGCGTTCTCCCCGAGGGGACTAGCGGGAGGAGAGGAACCGGGGAGCTGTTTTTT. Residues: CSVLPEGTSGRRGTGELFF.

The chain links TRBV19 to TRBJ1-1; no reliable D call. Germline V CDR1 and CDR2: LNHDA, SQIVND (reference sequence). Trimming removed 1 base at V and 0 bases at J, with 9 bases between. The CDR3 spans 15 residues. The CDR3 DNA follows: TGTGCCAGTAGTATAGTTGCGGGAATGAACACTGAAGCTTTCTTT. Protein sequence: CASSIVAGMNTEAFF. Full variable domain (remainder filled in from reference TRBV19 and TRBJ1-1): DGGITQSPKYLFRKEGQNVTLSCEQNLNHDAMYWYRQDPGQGLRLIYYSQIVNDFQKGDIAEGYSVSREKKESFPLTVTSAQKNPTAFYLCASSIVAGMNTEAFFGQGTRLTVV.

The CDR3 is CASTDRASGYTF. The DNA of the CDR3 is TGCGCCAGCACAGACAGGGCTTCTGGCTACACCTTC. The chain employs TRBV10-2 and TRBJ1-2, with 7 bases that match TRBD1. Per the germline V gene, CDR1 is WSHSY and CDR2 is SAAADI. V was clipped by 7 bases and J by 7 bases; unmatched bases: 6. CDR3 size: 12 residues.